One T cell receptor (beta chain) is described in this entry. As yet, its antigen is unknown. This sample was included in a study of beta chain features in type 1 diabetes. Overall study: Investigators examined 107,917,701 sorted cells across all samples. Study results and limitations: There was a moderate but significant shortening of TCRB CDR3s in all four CD4+ subsets of Type 1 diabetes patients. Any HLA-type effect on TCRB rearrangement remained unresolved here.

Every isolated RNA sample was fully reverse transcribed, so sequencing captured expressed TCRB transcripts. Some clones are missing from TCRdb's copy, which holds only in-frame ones; the method was immunoSEQ multiplex PCR. The sample has under 350,000 clones; 14% are singletons. The sample was naive CD4+ T cells from blood. The clonotype was recovered from a man younger than 40 with type 1 diabetes.

The CDR3 spells CACTSGSVYNEQFF. CDR3 bases: TGTGCCTGTACAAGCGGGAGTGTCTACAATGAGCAGTTCTTC. The chain carries TRBV30 and TRBJ2-1; 8 bases are a match to TRBD2. The germline V gene encodes CDR1 GTSNPN and CDR2 SVGIG (reference sequence). The CDR3 totals 14 residues. Trimming removed 6 bases from V and 3 bases from J; junction bases left unmatched: 7.